This section outlines one T cell receptor (beta chain) sequence together with its context. Its matching antigen is unknown. This entry is derived from a study of shared clonotypes between healthy human individuals. About the research overall: Each donor's CD4 naive and CD4 memory cells filled three plates apiece, CD8 naive two, and CD8 memory one. Overall study results and limits: Memory subsets generally showed smaller estimated richness than naive subsets did.

Around 200 ng DNA, approximately 31,000 T cell genomes, went into each sorted-subset replicate PCR. The authors' processing: Filtering differed, since immunoSEQ gave only junction sequences and no quality scores. Profiled with immunoSEQ multiplex PCR; TCRdb holds only in-frame clones, not every one. The V and J calls and clone size are taken from that table; D and trimming were inferred from the DNA. The sample lists millions of clones; 90% to 95% were seen once. The CDR3 loop spans 16 amino acids. Germline CDR1 is MNHNS and CDR2 is SASEGT. The ends were cut back, 0 bases at V and 6 bases at J, with 16 bases in the middle.

The genes are TRBV6-1 and TRBJ2-3; D uncertain. The specimen was naive CD4+ T cells from PBMCs. This sample's subset: CD45RA+ positively selected. The sequence derives from a man between 18 and 35 years old in good health. Some clones in this sample may be carry-over from other donors' samples. The CDR3 loop reads CASSEAQLFLPDTQYF. The CDR3 bases are TGTGCCAGCAGTGAAGCACAATTGTTTCTCCCCGATACGCAGTATTTT.